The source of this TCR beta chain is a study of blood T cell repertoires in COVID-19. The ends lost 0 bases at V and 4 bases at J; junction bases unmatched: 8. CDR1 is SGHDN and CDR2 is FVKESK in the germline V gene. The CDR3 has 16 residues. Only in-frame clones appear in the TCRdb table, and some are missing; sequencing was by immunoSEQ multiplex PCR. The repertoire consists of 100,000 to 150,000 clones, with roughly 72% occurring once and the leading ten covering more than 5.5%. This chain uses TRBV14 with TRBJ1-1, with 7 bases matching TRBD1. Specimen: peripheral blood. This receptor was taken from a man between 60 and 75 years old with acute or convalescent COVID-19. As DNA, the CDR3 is TGTGCCAGCAGCCAAGACGCAAACCCAGGGGGCACTGAAGCTTTCTTT. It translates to CASSQDANPGGTEAFF. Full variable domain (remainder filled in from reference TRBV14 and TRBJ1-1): EAGVTQFPSHSVIEKGQTVTLRCDPISGHDNLYWYRRVMGKEIKFLLHFVKESKQDESGMPNNRFLAERTGGTYSTLKVQPAELEDSGVYFCASSQDANPGGTEAFFGQGTRLTVV.